The rows below give T cell receptor beta chains drawn from one sample of a study of cytomegalovirus exposure and HLA in healthy donors. This table comes from immunoSEQ multiplex PCR, and its TCRdb copy is limited to in-frame clones, with some not included. The sample includes about 150,000 clones, 75% to 85% seen only once; the top ten take under 2%. Sequenced material: PBMCs. Every receptor here comes from a female donor in good health and CMV-seropositive. Each CDR3 is given with its conserved first and last residue. D genes are given only for firm matches. Size is stated for part of the rows, as once, few or many counts, or as a class when the clone is expanded.

v_gene	j_gene	d_gene	abundance	CDR3nt	CDR3aa
TRBV2	TRBJ1-2	-	-	TGTGCCAGCAGTGAAGCCAGGGGAGATGGCTACACCTTC	CASSEARGDGYTF
TRBV4-1	TRBJ1-3	TRBD1	-	TGCGCCAGCAGCCTAGACAGGGGAGAAGTCACCATATATTTT	CASSLDRGEVTIYF
TRBV9	TRBJ2-7	TRBD2	few	TGTGCCAGCAGCCCACTAGGGGAGGGCGAGCAGTACTTC	CASSPLGEGEQYF
TRBV6-1	TRBJ2-7	TRBD1	-	TGTGCCAGCAGTGAAGCGGGGACAGGGAACGAGCAGTACTTC	CASSEAGTGNEQYF
TRBV28	TRBJ1-1	TRBD1	-	TGTGCCAGCAGACGACAGGGGGCAATCACTGAAGCTTTCTTT	CASRRQGAITEAFF
TRBV4-1	TRBJ2-7	TRBD2	few	TGCGCCAGCAGCCAAGGGGGTGGTGGGTCGATAGCGGGAGGGGTCTACGAGCAGTACTTC	CASSQGGGGSIAGGVYEQYF
TRBV27	TRBJ2-1	-	-	TGTGCCAGCAGTTTATCGAAGGCTAGCCTGGTCAATGAGCAGTTCTTC	CASSLSKASLVNEQFF
TRBV11-2	TRBJ1-4	-	-	TGTGCCAGCAGCCCCCCAGGGGAAAAACTGTTTTTT	CASSPPGEKLFF
TRBV7-3	TRBJ2-5	-	-	TGTGCCAGCAGCTTATCCCCGGGGTTCCAAGAGACCCAGTACTTC	CASSLSPGFQETQYF
TRBV20-1	TRBJ2-7	-	-	TGCAGTGCTAACAGGGTCTACGAGCAGTACTTC	CSANRVYEQYF
TRBV7-3	TRBJ2-3	-	-	TGTGCCAGCAGCTTTCAGTATTCAGATACGCAGTATTTT	CASSFQYSDTQYF
TRBV7-8	TRBJ2-7	-	-	TGTGCCAGCAGACATGCCGGGGAAAACCCCTACGAGCAGTACTTC	CASRHAGENPYEQYF
TRBV5-4	TRBJ1-4	TRBD1	-	TGTGCCAGCAGCCAGGACAGGTTCAGTGAAAAACTGTTTTTT	CASSQDRFSEKLFF
TRBV4-1	TRBJ2-7	-	-	TGCGCCAGCAGCCAAGAGACCCCGAGGGCGGGTATGTACTTC	CASSQETPRAGMYF
TRBV7-2	TRBJ2-2	-	-	TGTGCCAGCAGCTTGGACAGAACGAACACCGGGGAGCTGTTTTTT	CASSLDRTNTGELFF
TRBV7-6	TRBJ2-1	TRBD1	-	TGTGCCAGCGGTTCCGGGACAGGGGGCTACAATGAGCAGTTCTTC	CASGSGTGGYNEQFF
TRBV18	TRBJ2-7	-	-	TGTGCCAGCTCACCACGGAGTGACGAGCAGTACTTC	CASSPRSDEQYF
TRBV2	TRBJ1-3	-	-	TGTGCCAGCATGGCCTCCTCTGGAAACACCATATATTTT	CASMASSGNTIYF
TRBV7-6	TRBJ1-4	TRBD1	-	TGTGCCAGCAGCGACATGACAGGGGGCACTAATGAAAAACTGTTTTTT	CASSDMTGGTNEKLFF
TRBV30	TRBJ2-3	TRBD1	few	TGTGCCTGGAGGGGACAGAGCACAGATACGCAGTATTTT	CAWRGQSTDTQYF
TRBV5-5	TRBJ2-5	TRBD1	-	TGTGCCAGCAGCTTGAACCAGGGGGCGGGGGAGACCCAGTACTTC	CASSLNQGAGETQYF
TRBV5-1	TRBJ2-1	TRBD2	-	TGCGCCAGCAGCTTGGCTAGCGGGGGGTACAATGAGCAGTTCTTC	CASSLASGGYNEQFF
TRBV11-2	TRBJ2-5	TRBD1	-	TGTGCCAGCAGCTCCGGCAGGGGGCAAGAGACCCAGTACTTC	CASSSGRGQETQYF
TRBV11-1	TRBJ2-3	TRBD1	once	TGTGCCAGCAGCTTAGAGGGGGCCTTCACAGATACGCAGTATTTT	CASSLEGAFTDTQYF
TRBV28	TRBJ1-1	-	-	TGTGCCAGCACAACAGCGAACACTGAAGCTTTCTTT	CASTTANTEAFF
TRBV9	TRBJ2-7	-	once	TGTGCCAGCAGCGTCCAACTAGGTCCCTACGAGCAGTACTTC	CASSVQLGPYEQYF
TRBV30	TRBJ1-1	-	-	TGTGCCGGTCAGGGCTTTGGCACTGAAGCTTTCTTT	CAGQGFGTEAFF
TRBV11-2	TRBJ1-1	TRBD1	-	TGTGCCAGCAGGTTTCCAGGGGGCACTGAAGCTTTCTTT	CASRFPGGTEAFF
TRBV7-9	TRBJ2-5	-	once	TGTGCCAGCAGCTTAGTTCTTGGGGGCATCGAGACCCAGTACTTC	CASSLVLGGIETQYF
TRBV5-1	TRBJ1-2	-	few	TGCGCCAGCAGTTTCGACAGGTCCTATGGCTACACCTTC	CASSFDRSYGYTF
TRBV5-1	TRBJ2-5	-	-	TGCGCCAGCAGCTTGAGGGCGGAGGGGGAGACCCAGTACTTC	CASSLRAEGETQYF
TRBV5-1	TRBJ1-4	-	few	TGCGCCAGCAGCTTTGGGGACACAACGCGGAATGAAAAACTGTTTTTT	CASSFGDTTRNEKLFF
TRBV5-5	TRBJ2-4	TRBD2	-	TGTGCCAGCAGCTTGGTAGGCGGGAGTATCAACATTCAGTACTTC	CASSLVGGSINIQYF
TRBV5-4	TRBJ2-2	-	-	TGTGCCAGCAGCTTGGAGGCGGGTACGGTCACCGGGGAGCTGTTTTTT	CASSLEAGTVTGELFF
TRBV23-1	TRBJ1-4	TRBD1	few	TGCGCCAGCATTAAACAGACGTTACAGGGGGCAACTAATGAAAAACTGTTTTTT	CASIKQTLQGATNEKLFF
TRBV4-1	TRBJ2-7	TRBD1	few	TGCGCCAGCAGCCAAGGGACAGGGAACTCAAAAAACGAGCAGTACTTC	CASSQGTGNSKNEQYF
TRBV7-2	TRBJ2-7	TRBD1	-	TGTGCCAGCAGCTTTGACAGGGGGCGCGCCTACGAGCAGTACTTC	CASSFDRGRAYEQYF